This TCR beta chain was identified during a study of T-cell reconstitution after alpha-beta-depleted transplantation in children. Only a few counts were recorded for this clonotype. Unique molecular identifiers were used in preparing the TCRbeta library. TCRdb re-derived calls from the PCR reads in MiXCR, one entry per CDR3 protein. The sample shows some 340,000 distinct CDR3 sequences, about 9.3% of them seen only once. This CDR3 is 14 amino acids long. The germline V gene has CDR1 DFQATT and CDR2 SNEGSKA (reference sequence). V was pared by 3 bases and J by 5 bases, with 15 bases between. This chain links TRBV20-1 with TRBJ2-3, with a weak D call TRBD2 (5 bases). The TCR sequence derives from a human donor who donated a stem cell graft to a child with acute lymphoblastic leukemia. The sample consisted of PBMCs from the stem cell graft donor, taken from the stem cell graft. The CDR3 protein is CSARDGGEGDTQYF. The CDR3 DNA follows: TGCAGTGCTAGGGATGGAGGAGAAGGAGATACGCAGTATTTT.